This TCR beta chain comes out of a study of T-cell reconstitution after alpha-beta-depleted transplantation in children. With V trimmed by 3 bases and J by 7 bases, 7 bases remained unmatched. This CDR3 is 13 amino acids long. The germline gives CDR1 DFQATT, CDR2 SNEGSKA (reference sequence). Notes on the study in general: Several patients had high TCRbeta diversity at day 60; it came from surviving recipient T cells and thymic progenitors. T-cell counts and diversity at one year following transplant were attributed mainly to newly produced T cells. Expanded graft clones numbering several hundred reportedly gave rise to alpha-beta T cells about two months after transplant.

Construction of the TCRbeta library involved unique molecular identifiers. TCRdb re-analysed the PCR reads in MiXCR, keeping a single row per CDR3 protein. Of some 100,000 distinct CDR3 sequences detected, roughly 15% appear once; the ten largest clones hold about 18%. With regard to this clonotype: The antigen remains unidentified.

This clonotype was sampled from a male patient aged 2-9 years who had a stem cell transplant for acute lymphoblastic leukemia, so the T cells may come from the graft donor. This chain joins TRBV20-1 and TRBJ2-7, with 9 nucleotides matching TRBD1. Sequencing was performed on PBMCs, mostly from graft donor cells, taken 180 days after TCRalphabeta/CD19-depleted stem cell transplant. The CDR3 here is CSASGQGHVEQYF. In nucleotides, the CDR3 is TGCAGTGCTAGTGGACAGGGGCATGTTGAGCAGTACTTC.